This T cell receptor beta chain emerged from a study of T cells in Graves' hyperthyroidism and ophthalmopathy. Amplification of TCR beta CDR3 regions was performed using RNA transcripts as template. Researchers ran a first-round RT-PCR on the TCR CDR3 using the HTBI primer set. TCRdb used MiXCR to reprocess the multiplex PCR reads, holding one entry per CDR3 protein. The profile shows 730,000 or so distinct CDR3 sequences, about 19% of them singletons. Hyperthyroidism was newly diagnosed in patients aged 18 to 65 (duration under 2 months). Sequenced sample: blood. The TCR sequence derives from a woman between 50 and 59 years old with Graves' hyperthyroidism that later progressed to Graves' ophthalmopathy.

The CDR3 sequence: CATQTRDSPYEQYF. In nucleotides, the CDR3 is TGTGCCACCCAAACCCGGGACAGCCCCTACGAGCAGTACTTC. The chain is built from TRBV7-8 and TRBJ2-7; TRBD1 matches at 7 bases. CDR1 and CDR2 (germline): SGHVS, FQNEAQ. The CDR3 consists of 14 residues. V dropped 10 bases and J dropped 2; count of bases not matched to a gene: 11. The full variable domain, in which reference TRBV7-8 and TRBJ2-7 provide the parts outside the CDR3, is GAGVSQSPRYKVAKRGQDVALRCDPISGHVSLFWYQQALGQGPEFLTYFQNEAQLDKSGLPSDRFFAERPEGSVSTLKIQRTQQEDSAVYLCATQTRDSPYEQYFGPGTRLTVT.